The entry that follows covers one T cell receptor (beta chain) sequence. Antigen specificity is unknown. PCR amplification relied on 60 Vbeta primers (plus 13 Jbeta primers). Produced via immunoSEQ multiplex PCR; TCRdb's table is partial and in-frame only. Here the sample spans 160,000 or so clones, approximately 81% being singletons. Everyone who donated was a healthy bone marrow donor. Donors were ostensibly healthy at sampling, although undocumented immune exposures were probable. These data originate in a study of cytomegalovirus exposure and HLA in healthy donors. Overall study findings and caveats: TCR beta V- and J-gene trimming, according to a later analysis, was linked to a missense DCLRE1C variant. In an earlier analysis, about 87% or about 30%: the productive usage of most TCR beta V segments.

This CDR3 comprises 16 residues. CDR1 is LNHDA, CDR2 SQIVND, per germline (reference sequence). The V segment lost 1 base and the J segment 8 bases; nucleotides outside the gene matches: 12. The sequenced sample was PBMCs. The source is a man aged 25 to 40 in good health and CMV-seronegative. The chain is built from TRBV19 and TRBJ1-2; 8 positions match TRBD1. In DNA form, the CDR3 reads TGTGCCAGTAGTATAGTTGTCAGGGGGCGAGCGTCCGGCTACACCTTC. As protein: CASSIVVRGRASGYTF.